A single sample gave rise to the 32 T cell receptor beta chains below, sequenced in a study of blood T cell repertoires in COVID-19. Libraries were prepared by immunoSEQ multiplex PCR; TCRdb keeps only in-frame clonotypes and omits some of them. Here the sample spans 150,000 to 200,000 clones, 81% being singletons. What was sequenced was peripheral blood. The receptors originated from an elderly woman with COVID-19, enrolled during active disease.

This chain joins TRBV18 and TRBJ1-3, with D possibly being TRBD1 (6 bases). The germline V gene has CDR1 KGHSH and CDR2 LQKENI. The V end lost 2 bases, the J end lost 2 bases, and 10 bases lay between the germline ends. This CDR3 comprises 15 residues. CDR3 sequence: CASSPGGATGNTIYF. In DNA, the CDR3 is TGTGCCAGCTCACCAGGGGGGGCTACTGGAAACACCATATATTTT.

The rearrangement joins TRBV5-1 to TRBJ1-4, with a possible D match to TRBD1 (6 bases). This CDR3 is 13 amino acids long. The germline V gene encodes CDR1 SGHRS and CDR2 YFSETQ. The ends were cut back, 1 base at V and 8 bases at J, with 9 bases in the middle. The CDR3 region is CASSLSGGEKLFF. Here the CDR3 DNA reads TGCGCCAGCAGCTTGAGTGGGGGCGAAAAACTGTTTTTT.

V is TRBV6-5 and J is TRBJ2-7, with 9 positions matching TRBD1. The CDR3 covers 14 residues. Germline V CDR1 and CDR2: MNHEY, SVGAGI. V was pared by 6 bases and J by 5 bases, with 8 bases of the junction left unmatched. The CDR3 DNA follows: TGTGCCAGCAGGCCGCCGGGACAGGGACACGAGCAGTACTTC. Protein: CASRPPGQGHEQYF.

The chain uses TRBV13 and TRBJ1-1; D gene ambiguous. Germline V CDR1 and CDR2: PRHDT, FYEKMQ (reference sequence). This CDR3 has 14 amino acids. Between the trimmed V and J ends, which lost 5 bases and 5 bases, there was a span of 15 bases. This chain's CDR3 is CASSEVGPGTEAFF. DNA of the CDR3: TGTGCCAGCAGCGAGGTAGGTCCGGGGACTGAAGCTTTCTTT.

The chain employs TRBV7-3 and TRBJ1-2, with D tentatively TRBD1 (6 bases). Trimming removed 5 bases from V and 1 base from J, with 17 bases in between. The CDR3 runs 16 residues. Per the germline V gene, CDR1 is SGHTA and CDR2 is FQGTGA. CDR3 DNA sequence: TGTGCCAGCAGCCAGCAGACAGGCGCCGTTAACTATGGCTACACCTTC. Translating it yields CASSQQTGAVNYGYTF. The full variable domain, in which reference TRBV7-3 and TRBJ1-2 provide the parts outside the CDR3, is GAGVSQTPSNKVTEKGKYVELRCDPISGHTALYWYRQSLGQGPEFLIYFQGTGAADDSGLPNDRFFAVRPEGSVSTLKIQRTERGDSAVYLCASSQQTGAVNYGYTFGSGTRLTVV.

The chain uses TRBV7-8 and TRBJ2-7; 10 bases align to TRBD1. This CDR3 is built from 16 residues. Germline V gene lookup returns CDR1 SGHVS and CDR2 FQNEAQ. J gave up 6 bases and V 1 base, and 9 bases lay outside the gene matches. The CDR3 spells CASSLVGPRTGGEQYF. Written as DNA, the CDR3 is TGTGCCAGCAGCTTAGTAGGCCCCCGGACAGGGGGCGAGCAGTACTTC.

This clone was observed once. The gene calls are TRBV19 and TRBJ2-1; TRBD2 might be the D (6 bases). V was shortened by 0 bases and J by 3 bases, with 12 bases between the two germline ends. Germline V CDR1 and CDR2: LNHDA, SQIVND (reference sequence). CDR3 length: 16 amino acids. Written as DNA, the CDR3 is TGTGCCAGTAGTATAGACACGGCGGGATACTACAATGAGCAGTTCTTC. Protein: CASSIDTAGYYNEQFF. Using reference TRBV19 and TRBJ2-1 for the parts outside the CDR3, the full variable domain is DGGITQSPKYLFRKEGQNVTLSCEQNLNHDAMYWYRQDPGQGLRLIYYSQIVNDFQKGDIAEGYSVSREKKESFPLTVTSAQKNPTAFYLCASSIDTAGYYNEQFFGPGTRLTVL.

The chain uses TRBV4-3 and TRBJ2-7; D may be TRBD2 (5 bases). The V end lost 0 bases, the J end lost 1 base, and 13 bases lay between the germline ends. From germline, CDR1 is LGHNA and CDR2 YSLEER. The CDR3 is 16 residues long. CDR3 DNA: TGCGCCAGCAGCCAAGAATCGGGCCGAGGGTCCTACGAGCAGTACTTC. It codes for CASSQESGRGSYEQYF.

This chain links TRBV24-1 with TRBJ2-3; TRBD1 agrees at 9 bases. This CDR3 is 17 amino acids long. Trimming cost V 4 bases and J 1 base; bases outside gene matches: 8. CDR1 and CDR2 (germline): KGHDR, SFDVKD. The DNA for the CDR3 is TGTGCCACCAGTGACCGGGACAGGGCATTCGGCACAGATACGCAGTATTTT. Translating it yields CATSDRDRAFGTDTQYF.

This clone was seen just once. The germline gene is not matched at one end of the junction; a read error may be the cause. The rearrangement joins TRBV11-2 to TRBJ2-2; D is undetermined. The CDR3 runs to 13 residues. Germline V gives CDR1 SGHAT, CDR2 FQNNGV. In DNA, the CDR3 is TGTGCCAGCAGCTTCATATACACCCGGGAGCTGTTTTTT. Protein: CASSFIYTRELFF.

This chain links TRBV18 with TRBJ2-5; 7 bases map to TRBD1. This CDR3 has 15 amino acids. V lost 5 bases and J lost 0; bases outside the gene matches: 6. The germline V gene encodes CDR1 KGHSH and CDR2 LQKENI. The CDR3 spells CASSTQTGYQETQYF. In DNA form, the CDR3 reads TGTGCCAGCTCAACACAGACAGGGTACCAAGAGACCCAGTACTTC.

The V call is TRBV3-1 (or the pseudogene TRBV3-2), the J call TRBJ2-5, with D perhaps TRBD1 (5 bases). Per germline, CDR1 LGHDT and CDR2 YNNKEL (reference sequence). The CDR3 runs 16 residues. The V end lost 4 bases, the J end lost 1 base, and 16 bases lay between the germline ends. The CDR3 DNA reads as TGTGCCAGCAGCCCCCAGGGAACGGATCGCCAAGAGACCCAGTACTTC. Translation: CASSPQGTDRQETQYF.

This sequence joins TRBV24-1 and TRBJ1-2, with D possibly matching TRBD1 (5 bases). V gave up 2 bases and J gave up 6 bases, with 18 bases separating them. Germline V lookup: CDR1 KGHDR, CDR2 SFDVKD. The CDR3 is 16 amino acids. CDR3 nucleotides: TGTGCCACCAGTGATTCGTTGGGACCGCGGGGAGATGGCTACACCTTC. Protein sequence: CATSDSLGPRGDGYTF.

The chain links TRBV9 to TRBJ1-2; possibly TRBD1 for D (5 bases). The germline V and J ends were trimmed by 8 bases and 0 bases, with 20 bases remaining between them. Germline V gene lookup returns CDR1 SGDLS and CDR2 YYNGEE. This CDR3 has 16 amino acids. CDR3 region: CASRGGTVDPNYGYTF. The DNA for the CDR3 is TGTGCCAGTAGGGGAGGCACAGTTGACCCTAACTATGGCTACACCTTC.

The chain links TRBV28 to TRBJ2-1; 10 nucleotides align to TRBD2. This CDR3 has 16 residues. J gave up 9 bases and V 3 bases, and 11 bases lay outside the gene matches. Germline CDR1 and CDR2: MDHEN and SYDVKM. The CDR3 is CASSLGAPSGRGEQFF. CDR3 sequence (DNA): TGTGCCAGCAGTTTGGGGGCGCCTAGCGGGAGAGGTGAGCAGTTCTTC. Supplemented by reference TRBV28 and TRBJ2-1, the full variable domain reads DVKVTQSSRYLVKRTGEKVFLECVQDMDHENMFWYRQDPGLGLRLIYFSYDVKMKEKGDIPEGYSVSREKKERFSLILESASTNQTSMYLCASSLGAPSGRGEQFFGPGTRLTVL.

This chain joins TRBV19 and TRBJ2-3; 11 positions agree with TRBD1. Trimming took 6 bases from V and 6 from J; bases not matched to a gene: 8. CDR3 length: 15 amino acids. Germline loops: CDR1 LNHDA, CDR2 SQIVND (reference sequence). The CDR3 here is CASSVPGQGGDTQYF. In nucleotides, the CDR3 is TGTGCCAGTAGCGTACCGGGACAGGGGGGGGATACGCAGTATTTT.

This clone was detected once. V gene TRBV7-2 combines with J gene TRBJ2-7; a weak D match, TRBD2 (5 bases). The germline V gene has CDR1 SGHTA and CDR2 FQGNSA. The V end was cut by 1 base, the J end by 5 bases, with 15 bases between. The CDR3 runs to 15 residues. CDR3 nucleotide sequence: TGTGCCAGCAGCTTAGATGGCAGGTGGGAGAACGAGCAGTACTTC. This translates into CASSLDGRWENEQYF.

This chain joins TRBV7-3 and TRBJ1-5, with 7 positions matching TRBD1. V was clipped by 5 bases and J by 2 bases; unmatched bases: 6. This CDR3 has 15 residues. Germline CDR1 reads SGHTA; CDR2 reads FQGTGA. CDR3: CASSHRGWGNQPQHF. CDR3 nucleotide sequence: TGTGCCAGCAGCCACAGGGGATGGGGCAATCAGCCCCAGCATTTT. The whole variable domain, filled in from reference TRBV7-3 and TRBJ1-5, reads GAGVSQTPSNKVTEKGKYVELRCDPISGHTALYWYRQSLGQGPEFLIYFQGTGAADDSGLPNDRFFAVRPEGSVSTLKIQRTERGDSAVYLCASSHRGWGNQPQHFGDGTRLSIL.

The rearrangement links TRBV7-9 to TRBJ1-1; D is perhaps TRBD1 (5 bases). V was trimmed by 4 bases and J by 5 bases, leaving 14 bases between them. From germline, CDR1 is SEHNR and CDR2 FQNEAQ (reference sequence). The CDR3 is made up of 14 amino acids. CDR3 sequence reads: CASSSGFGNTEAFF. The DNA of the CDR3 is TGTGCCAGCAGCTCAGGGTTCGGTAATACTGAAGCTTTCTTT. Based on the CDR3 plus reference TRBV7-9 and TRBJ1-1, the full variable domain is DTGVSQNPRHKITKRGQNVTFRCDPISEHNRLYWYRQTLGQGPEFLTYFQNEAQLEKSRLLSDRFSAERPKGSFSTLEIQRTEQGDSAMYLCASSSGFGNTEAFFGQGTRLTVV.

This chain joins TRBV20-1 and TRBJ1-2, with D perhaps TRBD1 (5 bases). The CDR3 is 11 amino acids. Per the germline V gene, CDR1 is DFQATT and CDR2 is SNEGSKA (reference sequence). V lost 7 bases and J 8 bases, leaving 14 bases between the germline ends. The CDR3 bases are TGCAGTGGACAGCATCAGAGCGGCTACACCTTC. Translating it yields CSGQHQSGYTF.

V usage is TRBV28 and J usage is TRBJ1-2; D perhaps matches TRBD1 (5 bases). The germline V gene has CDR1 MDHEN and CDR2 SYDVKM. This CDR3 comprises 15 residues. Trimming stripped 5 bases from V and 4 bases from J, with 17 bases between. The CDR3 nucleotides read TGTGCCAGCAGTCCGATCAGACAGAACCTCTATGGCTACACCTTC. Its protein product is CASSPIRQNLYGYTF.

This chain joins TRBV2 and TRBJ2-7; no clear D gene. The CDR3 runs to 14 residues. Trimming stripped 10 bases from V and 0 bases from J, with 16 bases between. Germline V gives CDR1 SNHLY, CDR2 FYNNEI. DNA of the CDR3: TGTGCCACCTCAACCGGGTTTTCCTCCTACGAGCAGTACTTC. It translates to CATSTGFSSYEQYF.

V usage is TRBV30 and J usage is TRBJ1-1; no firm D call. V gave up 4 bases and J gave up 5 bases, with 14 bases separating them. Per the germline V gene, CDR1 is GTSNPN and CDR2 is SVGIG (reference sequence). This CDR3 spans 13 amino acids. The CDR3 is CAWKRVSGTEAFF. The CDR3 bases are TGTGCCTGGAAGCGTGTCAGTGGGACTGAAGCTTTCTTT. Filled out from reference TRBV30 and TRBJ1-1, the complete variable domain reads SQTIHQWPATLVQPVGSPLSLECTVEGTSNPNLYWYRQAAGRGLQLLFYSVGIGQISSEVPQNLSASRPQDRQFILSSKKLLLSDSGFYLCAWKRVSGTEAFFGQGTRLTVV.

This clone has only a few counts. The rearrangement uses TRBV15 and TRBJ1-2; D is possibly TRBD1 (5 bases). The CDR3 totals 13 residues. Per the germline V gene, CDR1 is LNHNV and CDR2 is YYDKDF (reference sequence). Trimming took off 1 base at V and 6 bases at J, with 9 bases between the two ends. CDR3 amino acids: CATSRAGYNGYTF. The CDR3 DNA reads TGTGCCACCAGCAGAGCAGGGTATAATGGCTACACCTTC.

This clone is a singleton in its sample. This chain links TRBV12-3 or TRBV12-4 with TRBJ1-2; no reliable D call. With 3 bases removed from V and 5 bases from J, the gap between germline ends came to 7 bases. This CDR3 region has 12 residues. Here the CDR3 reads CASSFREYGYTF. The DNA for the CDR3 is TGTGCCAGCAGTTTTAGGGAGTATGGCTACACCTTC.

On this clone: The junction does not match germline at one end; this may be a read error. The J gene is TRBJ1-1, the V gene TRBV11-1; possible D gene TRBD1, 5 bases. The CDR3 contains 15 residues. Germline V gene sequence: CDR1 SGHAT, CDR2 FQDESV (reference sequence). CDR3 in DNA: TGTGCCAGCAGCTTAGCTGACGCAGGGAACGCTGAAGCTTTCTTT. Its translation is CASSLADAGNAEAFF.

The chain combines TRBV18 with TRBJ1-4; D is unresolved. V was cut by 3 bases and J by 3 bases, with 14 bases left in between. Germline CDR1 KGHSH, CDR2 LQKENI. The CDR3 loop spans 16 amino acids. The CDR3 reads CASSPTPGIANEKLFF. The CDR3 coding sequence is TGTGCCAGCTCACCGACTCCCGGGATAGCTAATGAAAAACTGTTTTTT.

V gene TRBV5-5 combines with J gene TRBJ1-1, with 7 bases matching TRBD1. This CDR3 region has 14 residues. CDR1 and CDR2 (germline): SGHKS, YYEKEE (reference sequence). V gave up 5 bases and J gave up 3 bases; unmatched junction bases: 7. This chain's CDR3 is CASRSLRGYTEAFF. CDR3 DNA: TGTGCCAGCAGATCACTCAGGGGGTACACTGAAGCTTTCTTT.

This chain links TRBV6-1 with TRBJ1-2; the D is unclear. Germline CDR1 reads MNHNS; CDR2 reads SASEGT. The CDR3 contains 15 residues. Trimming cost V 2 bases and J 8 bases, with 18 bases left between them. The CDR3 protein is CASSESGKIGRGYTF. The CDR3 DNA reads TGTGCCAGCAGTGAATCGGGGAAGATTGGACGAGGCTACACCTTC.

This chain links TRBV28 with TRBJ1-2; tentative D call: TRBD1 (5 bases). V was clipped by 6 bases and J by 0 bases, with 14 bases between them. Germline CDR1 and CDR2: MDHEN and SYDVKM. The CDR3 contains 15 residues. The CDR3 loop reads CASRPAPGTNYGYTF. The CDR3 bases are TGTGCCAGCAGACCAGCGCCAGGGACTAACTATGGCTACACCTTC.

CDR3 in DNA: TGTGCCAGCTCATCGACCGGGGGGCGCGTGTCTGAAGCTTTCTTT. Its translation is CASSSTGGRVSEAFF. V and J are TRBV18 and TRBJ1-1, with D possibly TRBD1 on 6 matching bases. The CDR3 is 15 amino acids. The V gene lost 5 bases and the J gene lost 6 bases, with 19 bases spanning the gap. Germline assignment: CDR1 KGHSH and CDR2 LQKENI.

This chain connects TRBV10-1 to TRBJ2-3; 13 nucleotides line up with TRBD2. With V trimmed by 5 bases and J by 2 bases, 13 bases remained unmatched. CDR1 is WNHNN and CDR2 is SYGVQD in the germline V gene (reference sequence). This CDR3 comprises 19 residues. CDR3 sequence (DNA): TGCGCCAGCAGTTGTGGACAGGGGACTAGCGGGGCTTTCACAGATACGCAGTATTTT. It is translated as CASSCGQGTSGAFTDTQYF.